These 18 T cell receptor beta chains came from one sample sequenced in a study of T cells in Graves' hyperthyroidism and ophthalmopathy. TCR beta CDR3 regions were amplified from RNA transcripts. HTBI primers were the set used in a first-round RT-PCR of the TCR CDR3. TCRdb re-called the multiplex PCR reads with MiXCR, one entry per CDR3 protein. The repertoire has around 620,000 distinct CDR3 sequences, roughly 17% of them found once; the top ten carry 3.8%. The sample consisted of blood. These receptors originate from a woman in her 30s with Graves' hyperthyroidism.

This clonotype occurred a few times. The chain joins TRBV28 to TRBJ2-2; D is ambiguous. V lost 1 base to trimming and J lost 0 bases, with 6 bases between them. This CDR3 has 15 residues. Germline CDR1 and CDR2: MDHEN and SYDVKM. This CDR3 reads CASSLYLANTGELFF. DNA of the CDR3: TGTGCCAGCAGTTTATATCTAGCGAACACCGGGGAGCTGTTTTTT.

Comment on this clonotype: It may be a read error: a sequence one base away is much more abundant. This chain uses TRBV27 with TRBJ2-3; D remains ambiguous. CDR1 and CDR2 from the germline V gene are MNHEY and SMNVEV (reference sequence). The CDR3 runs to 13 residues. The chain's CDR3 is CASTRMSTDAQYF. For the CDR3, the DNA is TGTGCCAGCACAAGGATGAGCACAGATGCGCAGTATTTT.

Many counts were recorded for this clonotype. CDR3 amino acids: CSVPLRGGKSTDTQYF. The CDR3 DNA is TGCAGCGTCCCCCTGCGGGGGGGGAAAAGCACAGATACGCAGTATTTT. The chain links TRBV29-1 to TRBJ2-3, with 9 bases matching TRBD2. J lost 0 bases, V lost 6 bases, and 10 bases had no gene match. The CDR3 runs 16 residues. From germline, CDR1 is SQVTM and CDR2 ANQGSEA.

The chain employs TRBV3-1 and TRBJ2-7; a possible D gene is TRBD2 (5 bases). Deletions cut 1 base from V and 0 bases from J, with 13 bases between. Germline CDR1 and CDR2: LGHDT and YNNKEL (reference sequence). This CDR3 contains 16 residues. The CDR3 DNA reads as TGTGCCAGCAGCCAAGGGGTAGGGAGATCCTCCTACGAGCAGTACTTC. Translated: CASSQGVGRSSYEQYF.

This clonotype was recorded a few times. This chain links TRBV5-1 with TRBJ2-7; 9 nucleotides align to TRBD1. Germline V gene data show CDR1 as SGHRS and CDR2 as YFSETQ. V shed 2 bases, J shed 3 bases, and the junction held 6 bases outside the gene matches. This CDR3 contains 15 residues. CDR3 DNA: TGCGCCAGCAGCTTAACCGGGACAGGGAACTACGAGCAGTACTTC. It is translated as CASSLTGTGNYEQYF.

The chain joins TRBV20-1 to TRBJ1-5; tentative D call: TRBD1 (6 bases). The CDR3 runs 14 residues. The V end lost 5 bases, the J end lost 0 bases, and 11 bases lay between the germline ends. Germline CDR1 and CDR2: DFQATT and SNEGSKA (reference sequence). CDR3 sequence reads: CSAQGHNSNQPQHF. The DNA of the CDR3 is TGCAGTGCTCAGGGACATAATAGCAATCAGCCCCAGCATTTT.

This clonotype was observed a handful of times. The genes are TRBV12-3 or TRBV12-4 and TRBJ1-2; tentative D call: TRBD1 (5 bases). V lost 7 bases and J lost 3, with 15 bases in between. There are 14 residues in the CDR3. CDR3 coding DNA: TGTGCCAGCACCAATAGTGGGGGGTACTATGGCTACACCTTC. It codes for CASTNSGGYYGYTF.

This clonotype turned up a few times. A much larger clone sits a single nucleotide away, making a read error possible. V usage is TRBV7-9 and J usage is TRBJ2-7, with a possible D match to TRBD1 (5 bases). The V gene's germline CDR1 is SEHNR and CDR2 FQNEAQ (reference sequence). This CDR3 contains 14 residues. Trimming cost V 1 base and J 1 base, with 8 bases left between them. In nucleotides, the CDR3 is TGTGCCAGCAGCTTAGTTGGGGCTTCCTACGAGCAGTACTTC. Translating it yields CASSLVGASYEQYF.

This clonotype was counted ten times or more. CDR3 loop: CAISEGTFGYGYTF. CDR3 in DNA: TGTGCCATCAGTGAGGGGACATTTGGGTATGGCTACACCTTC. The chain links TRBV10-3 to TRBJ1-2; D is possibly TRBD1 (6 bases). Deletions cut 2 bases from V and 5 bases from J, with 12 bases between. This CDR3 is 14 amino acids long. In germline, CDR1 is ENHRY, CDR2 SYGVKD.

This clonotype was recorded many times. The chain employs TRBV6-6 and TRBJ2-7, with 7 positions matching TRBD1. The CDR3 has 16 residues. Per germline, CDR1 MNHNY and CDR2 SVGAGI (reference sequence). The J segment lost 3 bases and the V segment lost 0 bases, leaving 8 bases of the junction unmatched. CDR3 bases: TGTGCCAGCAGTTACTCGTCAAGGGGACAGATCTACGAGCAGTACTTC. This codes for CASSYSSRGQIYEQYF.

This chain links TRBV20-1 with TRBJ2-2; perhaps TRBD1 as D (5 bases). Looked up from germline, CDR1 is DFQATT and CDR2 is SNEGSKA (reference sequence). The V end lost 5 bases, the J end lost 5 bases, and 9 bases lay between the germline ends. The CDR3 has 12 residues. The DNA of the CDR3 is TGCAGTGCTTACGACAGAACCGGGGAGCTGTTTTTT. Its translation: CSAYDRTGELFF.

This chain connects TRBV19 to TRBJ1-1, with D perhaps matching TRBD1 (5 bases). This CDR3 has 13 amino acids. Germline CDR1 is LNHDA and CDR2 is SQIVND (reference sequence). V gave up 0 bases and J gave up 11 bases, with 13 bases separating them. The DNA for the CDR3 is TGTGCCAGTAGTATAGACCTCGGACAAGCGGCTTTCTTT. Its protein is CASSIDLGQAAFF.

This clonotype has a count of ten or more. The chain has TRBV6-2 or TRBV6-3 and TRBJ2-7; D is perhaps TRBD1 (6 bases). V was cut by 9 bases and J by 2 bases, with 14 bases left in between. CDR1 is MNHEY and CDR2 is SVGEGT in the germline V gene. The CDR3 sequence is 13 residues long. CDR3 sequence (DNA): TGTGCCAGTAAAGGACAGTCCACCTACGAGCAGTACTTC. Its translation is CASKGQSTYEQYF.

Only a few counts were recorded for this clonotype. The CDR3: CASSQGASLHF. In nucleotides, the CDR3 is TGTGCCAGCAGCCAAGGGGCGTCCCTCCACTTT. This sequence joins TRBV3-1 and TRBJ1-6; D is unresolved. Trimming removed 1 base from V and 14 bases from J, with 6 bases in between. The CDR3 is 11 residues long. Germline values: CDR1 LGHDT, CDR2 YNNKEL (reference sequence).

The rearrangement links TRBV5-6 to TRBJ1-5, with D unresolved. Germline lookup yields CDR1 SGHDT and CDR2 YYEEEE. The germline V and J ends were trimmed by 3 bases and 3 bases, with 13 bases remaining between them. The CDR3 contains 15 residues. This CDR3 reads CASSSSGYINQPQHF. The CDR3 DNA is TGTGCCAGCAGCTCATCGGGGTATATCAATCAGCCCCAGCATTTT.

This clonotype was recorded at least ten times. The chain has TRBV28 and TRBJ2-3, with 11 bases identical to TRBD2. This CDR3 is built from 16 residues. Looked up from germline, CDR1 is MDHEN and CDR2 is SYDVKM. Germline trimming cut 10 bases from V and 4 bases from J; bases unmatched to any gene: 13. The CDR3 DNA is TGTGCCATCACTAGCGGGAGTGCGGACAGGGCAGATACGCAGTATTTT. It is translated as CAITSGSADRADTQYF.

In this sample, this clonotype turned up many times. The chain is built from TRBV7-9 and TRBJ2-7; 9 bases are a match to TRBD1. V was pared by 3 bases and J by 3 bases, with 3 bases of the junction left unmatched. Germline values: CDR1 SEHNR, CDR2 FQNEAQ (reference sequence). The CDR3 runs 14 residues. CDR3 in amino acids: CASSFRDRDYEQYF. The CDR3 nucleotides are TGTGCCAGCAGCTTCCGGGACAGGGACTACGAGCAGTACTTC.

Worth noting for this clonotype: With a much larger clone just one base away, this may be a read error. V usage is TRBV7-2 and J usage is TRBJ2-1, with 9 bases that match TRBD2. The CDR3 sequence is 16 residues long. Germline CDR1 SGHTA, CDR2 FQGNSA. The CDR3 DNA reads TGTGTCAGCACCAAAGAAGGCGGGAGGGCCTACAATGAGCAGTTCTTC. It specifies CVSTKEGGRAYNEQFF.